Described below is a single T cell receptor beta chain sequence and its context. Its specificity is not known. This sample includes further DNA sequences coding for the same CDR3. V dropped 6 bases and J dropped 2 bases, with 11 bases sitting between them. CDR1 is MNHEY and CDR2 is SVGAGI in the germline V gene. The CDR3 is 13 amino acids. These data come from a study of shared clonotypes between healthy human individuals. The genomic DNA of each subset was split evenly across several immunoSEQ plates. Repertoires were generated with immunoSEQ multiplex PCR, while TCRdb's copy carries only in-frame clones and drops some. The table includes under 2,500,000 clones, almost 96% detected once. Findings and limits, study-wide: The represented genetic and exposure-history diversity was limited by the small number of donors.

All of the donors resided in Nashville, Tennessee, and each was a Caucasian adult. The clonotype originates from a man aged 18-30 years in good health. The chain is built from TRBV6-5 and TRBJ2-7; the D gene is possibly TRBD2 (6 bases). The sequenced material came from naive CD4+ T cells sorted from blood. Noted subset: CD45RA+ positively selected. For the CDR3, the DNA is TGTGCCAGCAGCCGCGGGGCAGCCTACGAGCAGTACTTC. It codes for CASSRGAAYEQYF.